The 22 T cell receptor beta chains presented below share a single source sample, sequenced in a study of CD8+ T cells in alopecia areata. As to treatment: oral pan-JAK inhibitor, 5-10 mg twice daily. Extracted RNA was reverse transcribed, and the resulting cDNA served as sequencing template. Assay: immunoSEQ multiplex PCR; the TCRdb copy retains only in-frame clones and omits some. The sample has 200,000 to 250,000 clones; roughly 64% are singletons. The specimen comprised CD4+ T cells sorted from blood, sampled at week 4, from a patient treated with tofacitinib. The receptors here all came from a human donor with alopecia areata.

The chain recombines TRBV30 with TRBJ1-1; D is perhaps TRBD1 (5 bases). The V and J ends lost 5 bases and 5 bases respectively, with 12 bases between them. Germline CDR1 reads GTSNPN; CDR2 reads SVGIG (reference sequence). CDR3 length: 12 residues. CDR3: CAWGRGGTEAFF. The CDR3 coding sequence is TGTGCCTGGGGACGCGGGGGAACTGAAGCTTTCTTT.

J is TRBJ1-1 and V is TRBV2; weak D call: TRBD1 (6 bases). V was clipped by 7 bases and J by 1 base, with 13 bases between them. This CDR3 is built from 14 residues. The V gene's germline CDR1 is SNHLY and CDR2 FYNNEI. CDR3 coding DNA: TGTGCCAGCACGACGGACAGACAGAACACTGAAGCTTTCTTT. Its translation is CASTTDRQNTEAFF.

J is TRBJ2-5 and V is TRBV19; 7 nucleotides align to TRBD2. The CDR3 is made up of 14 amino acids. The junction had 10 bases not matched to a gene; V was cut back by 7 bases and J by 5 bases. The germline CDR1 and CDR2 sequences are LNHDA and SQIVND (reference sequence). CDR3 protein: CASNMPGLTETQYF. The CDR3 DNA follows: TGTGCCAGTAATATGCCGGGACTAACGGAGACCCAGTACTTC.

As DNA, the CDR3 is TGTGCCAGCAGCCAAGACATATCGCAGCCCCAGCATTTT. This sequence encodes CASSQDISQPQHF. The chain combines TRBV4-2 with TRBJ1-5; D not resolved. CDR1 is LGHNA and CDR2 is YNFKEQ in the germline V gene. This CDR3 comprises 13 residues. Trimming left V 0 bases short and J 7 bases short, with 7 bases between.

The chain is built from TRBV7-2 and TRBJ1-1, with D tentatively TRBD1 (6 bases). CDR3 length equals 13 residues. Germline V lookup: CDR1 SGHTA, CDR2 FQGNSA. V lost 4 bases and J lost 5, with 11 bases in between. CDR3 residues: CASSSVQGTEAFF. CDR3 coding DNA: TGTGCCAGCAGCTCTGTCCAGGGGACTGAAGCTTTCTTT.

The chain carries TRBV29-1 and TRBJ1-5; TRBD1 agrees at 9 bases. The germline CDR1 and CDR2 sequences are SQVTM and ANQGSEA. The V and J ends lost 0 bases and 5 bases, in that order; junction bases with no gene match: 5. CDR3 length: 15 amino acids. CDR3 coding DNA: TGCAGCGTTGAAGATCAGGACAGGGGTCATCAGCCCCAGCATTTT. Translating gives CSVEDQDRGHQPQHF.

This clone has a count of ten or more. The genes are TRBV9 and TRBJ1-6; D not resolved. CDR1 and CDR2 (germline): SGDLS, YYNGEE. V dropped 4 bases and J dropped 8 bases, with 13 bases sitting between them. The CDR3 runs to 14 residues. The CDR3 bases are TGTGCCAGCAGCCTAGACGTAGGCGATTCACCCCTCCACTTT. This encodes CASSLDVGDSPLHF.

The chain employs TRBV6-5 and TRBJ1-4; maybe TRBD1 (6 bases). Germline loops: CDR1 MNHEY, CDR2 SVGAGI. The V end lost 4 bases, the J end lost 8 bases, and 20 bases lay between the germline ends. The CDR3 length is 16 residues. CDR3 DNA sequence: TGTGCCAGCAGTTCCAGGGGAGCGCCTTTCGGGGAAAAACTGTTTTTT. It specifies CASSSRGAPFGEKLFF.

The V call is TRBV5-1, the J call TRBJ2-3; 14 nucleotides align to TRBD2. CDR1 and CDR2 (germline): SGHRS, YFSETQ. Trimming removed 7 bases from V and 4 bases from J; junction bases left unmatched: 5. This CDR3 is built from 15 residues. CDR3: CASGTSGGSPDTQYF. In DNA form, the CDR3 reads TGCGCCAGCGGGACTAGCGGGGGCTCACCAGATACGCAGTATTTT.

The chain has TRBV7-2 and TRBJ2-7; 10 bases map to TRBD2. After removal of 3 bases from V and 7 bases from J, the junction contained 3 bases not matched to a gene. This CDR3 contains 13 residues. In germline, CDR1 is SGHTA, CDR2 FQGNSA. For the CDR3, the DNA is TGTGCCAGCAGCTTCCCTAGCGGGGGAGAGCAGTACTTC. Translation: CASSFPSGGEQYF.

This clone has more than one count but fewer than ten. The rearrangement uses TRBV29-1 and TRBJ1-1; weak D call: TRBD1 (5 bases). Trimming removed 4 bases at V and 4 bases at J, with 13 bases between. The CDR3 has 13 residues. CDR1 and CDR2 from the germline V gene are SQVTM and ANQGSEA. The CDR3, as DNA: TGCAGCGTTGGGGGCAGGGATGCCACTGAAGCTTTCTTT. It translates to CSVGGRDATEAFF. Filled out from reference TRBV29-1 and TRBJ1-1, the complete variable domain reads SAVISQKPSRDICQRGTSLTIQCQVDSQVTMMFWYRQQPGQSLTLIATANQGSEATYESGFVIDKFPISRPNLTFSTLTVSNMSPEDSSIYLCSVGGRDATEAFFGQGTRLTVV.

This clone was seen only a few times. The chain links TRBV9 to TRBJ2-2, with 7 bases aligning to TRBD1. Germline V gives CDR1 SGDLS, CDR2 YYNGEE. This CDR3 region has 15 residues. V gave up 2 bases and J gave up 1 base; unmatched junction bases: 2. CDR3 coding DNA: TGTGCCAGCAGCGTCGGGACAGTGAACACCGGGGAGCTGTTTTTT. It encodes CASSVGTVNTGELFF.

The rearrangement links TRBV27 to TRBJ1-5, with a weak D call TRBD1 (5 bases). Germline-derived CDR1 and CDR2 are MNHEY and SMNVEV (reference sequence). This CDR3 region has 14 residues. V was shortened by 2 bases and J by 4 bases, with 9 bases between the two germline ends. CDR3 loop: CASSLGGANQPQHF. The CDR3 DNA reads as TGTGCCAGCAGTTTAGGAGGGGCGAATCAGCCCCAGCATTTT.

This clone was detected only a few times. This rearrangement joins TRBV9 to TRBJ2-7; perhaps D is TRBD1 or TRBD2 (7 bases each). V was shortened by 6 bases and J by 5 bases, with 21 bases between the two germline ends. CDR1 and CDR2 from the germline V gene are SGDLS and YYNGEE. The CDR3 has 15 amino acids. The chain's CDR3 is CASNAGGDFRNEQYF. The DNA for the CDR3 is TGTGCCAGCAATGCAGGGGGGGATTTTCGCAACGAGCAGTACTTC.

The chain recombines TRBV5-1 with TRBJ2-5; 10 nucleotides align to TRBD1. J was trimmed by 5 bases and V by 3 bases; bases with no gene match: 7. Germline-derived CDR1 and CDR2 are SGHRS and YFSETQ. CDR3 length: 15 residues. CDR3 sequence (DNA): TGCGCCAGCAGCTATTCAGCGGGACAGGGGGAGACCCAGTACTTC. It yields the protein CASSYSAGQGETQYF. Together with reference TRBV5-1 and TRBJ2-5, the CDR3 gives the full variable domain: KAGVTQTPRYLIKTRGQQVTLSCSPISGHRSVSWYQQTPGQGLQFLFEYFSETQRNKGNFPGRFSGRQFSNSRSEMNVSTLELGDSALYLCASSYSAGQGETQYFGPGTRLLVL.

CDR3 sequence: CSYSRDTDEQFF. The CDR3 bases are TGCAGCTATAGTCGGGATACCGATGAGCAGTTCTTC. V is TRBV29-1 and J is TRBJ2-1; possibly TRBD2 for D (5 bases). The V end lost 8 bases, the J end lost 8 bases, and 16 bases lay between the germline ends. The CDR3 contains 12 residues. Per the germline V gene, CDR1 is SQVTM and CDR2 is ANQGSEA.

The chain carries TRBV18 and TRBJ2-2; D is unresolved. The V gene's germline CDR1 is KGHSH and CDR2 LQKENI. Trimming removed 5 bases from V and 0 bases from J, with 10 bases in between. This CDR3 region has 15 residues. The CDR3 region is CASSSIGSNTGELFF. In DNA form, the CDR3 reads TGTGCCAGCTCATCAATCGGGTCGAACACCGGGGAGCTGTTTTTT. The full variable domain, with the rest looked up from reference TRBV18 and TRBJ2-2, is NAGVMQNPRHLVRRRGQEARLRCSPMKGHSHVYWYRQLPEEGLKFMVYLQKENIIDESGMPKERFSAEFPKEGPSILRIQQVVRGDSAAYFCASSSIGSNTGELFFGEGSRLTVL.

The chain uses TRBV5-1 and TRBJ1-1, with D possibly TRBD1 on 5 matching bases. Trimming cost V 3 bases and J 1 base, with 13 bases left between them. CDR3 size: 15 residues. Per germline, CDR1 SGHRS and CDR2 YFSETQ. The CDR3 nucleotides are TGCGCCAGCAGCTCCCTCGCCAGGGCGAACACTGAAGCTTTCTTT. This translates into CASSSLARANTEAFF.

This chain links TRBV29-1 with TRBJ2-3; tentative D call: TRBD2 (6 bases). Trimming removed 4 bases at V and 4 bases at J, with 9 bases between. The germline V gene encodes CDR1 SQVTM and CDR2 ANQGSEA. CDR3 length: 12 residues. The CDR3 DNA sequence: TGCAGCGTTGGGGGGGTTGCAGATACGCAGTATTTT. Translating it yields CSVGGVADTQYF.

About this clone: This sample also contains other DNA sequences that code for the same CDR3. The V call is TRBV30, the J call TRBJ2-5; D is possibly TRBD1 or TRBD2 (5 bases each). V was cut by 2 bases and J by 5 bases, with 9 bases left in between. This CDR3 region has 12 residues. Germline V lookup: CDR1 GTSNPN, CDR2 SVGIG (reference sequence). CDR3 sequence (DNA): TGTGCCTGGAGTCCGGGGCGGGAGACCCAGTACTTC. It specifies CAWSPGRETQYF.

V and J are TRBV6-6 and TRBJ2-6; a possible D gene is TRBD1 (5 bases). Germline values: CDR1 MNHNY, CDR2 SVGAGI (reference sequence). V shed 7 bases and J shed 3 bases, with 10 bases lying between them. The CDR3 has 14 amino acids. CDR3 protein: CASTLTDGANVLTF. The CDR3 bases are TGTGCCAGCACCTTGACAGATGGGGCCAACGTCCTGACTTTC.

The CDR3 region is CAWSAGLAGGPYEQYF. The DNA for the CDR3 is TGTGCCTGGAGTGCAGGACTAGCGGGGGGGCCTTACGAGCAGTACTTC. This chain connects TRBV30 to TRBJ2-7; TRBD2 matches at 15 bases. V lost 1 base, J lost 4 bases, and 5 bases stayed unmatched. The CDR3 contains 16 residues. CDR1 is GTSNPN and CDR2 is SVGIG in the germline V gene (reference sequence).